This T cell receptor beta chain was sequenced for a study of patients and donors after allogeneic stem cell transplantation. The CDR3 runs to 17 residues. Trimming took 2 bases from V and 3 from J; bases not matched to a gene: 9. The germline CDR1 and CDR2 sequences are SGHRS and YFSETQ. TCRdb re-called the RT-PCR reads through MiXCR, storing one row per CDR3 protein. This sample carries 400,000 to 500,000 distinct CDR3 sequences, about a sixth of them seen once, and the ten largest clones take roughly 7.2%. The V call is TRBV5-1, the J call TRBJ2-5; 11 nucleotides match TRBD2. The TCR sequence derives from a human donor who was either an allogeneic HSCT recipient or a stem cell or donor lymphocyte infusion donor (not recorded which). It is not recorded whose cells these are; they may come from a transplant donor. Sequenced: blood, either unsorted or a sorted T cell fraction (not recorded which). The CDR3 nucleotides are TGCGCCAGCAGCTTACCCTTGGGACTAGCGGATAAAGAGACCCAGTACTTC. This gives the protein CASSLPLGLADKETQYF.